These 14 T cell receptor beta chains share one sample of origin, sequenced in a study of T cell responses to AZD1222 COVID-19 vaccine. Only in-frame clones appear in the TCRdb table, and some are missing; sequencing was by immunoSEQ multiplex PCR. The sample includes around 200,000 clones, roughly 94% of them seen just once. The sample was peripheral blood, taken 28 days after the second AZD1222 dose. The receptor source for this set is an adult who received the AZD1222 COVID-19 vaccine.

The gene calls are TRBV19 and TRBJ1-3; the D gene is possibly TRBD1 (5 bases). Germline V CDR1 and CDR2: LNHDA, SQIVND (reference sequence). V dropped 4 bases and J dropped 0 bases, with 7 bases sitting between them. This CDR3 is built from 14 residues. For the CDR3, the DNA is TGTGCCAGTAGTAGACAGATCTCTGGAAACACCATATATTTT. Translation: CASSRQISGNTIYF.

This chain uses TRBV30 with TRBJ2-1; D call uncertain. The V end lost 6 bases, the J end lost 0 bases, and 6 bases lay between the germline ends. CDR3 size: 12 residues. Germline-derived CDR1 and CDR2 are GTSNPN and SVGIG (reference sequence). DNA of the CDR3: TGTGCCTGTCAAAGCTCCTACAATGAGCAGTTCTTC. It encodes CACQSSYNEQFF. The complete variable domain, with remaining parts taken from reference TRBV30 and TRBJ2-1, reads SQTIHQWPATLVQPVGSPLSLECTVEGTSNPNLYWYRQAAGRGLQLLFYSVGIGQISSEVPQNLSASRPQDRQFILSSKKLLLSDSGFYLCACQSSYNEQFFGPGTRLTVL.

The J gene is TRBJ1-2, the V gene TRBV6-5; no firm D call. There are 15 residues in the CDR3. Germline CDR1 reads MNHEY; CDR2 reads SVGAGI. Trimming left V 0 bases short and J 4 bases short, with 12 bases between. CDR3 loop: CASSYSGTRTYGYTF. In DNA, the CDR3 is TGTGCCAGCAGTTACTCAGGAACCAGAACCTATGGCTACACCTTC.

This chain joins TRBV6-5 and TRBJ1-6, with 8 bases identical to TRBD1. Trimming removed 6 bases from V and 13 bases from J; junction bases left unmatched: 14. The CDR3 is made up of 15 amino acids. The germline CDR1 and CDR2 sequences are MNHEY and SVGAGI. Here the CDR3 reads CASSRAGQGKSPLHF. CDR3 DNA sequence: TGTGCCAGCAGCCGCGCCGGACAGGGAAAGTCGCCCCTCCACTTT.

The chain joins TRBV2 to TRBJ1-5, with D hard to call. V gave up 6 bases and J gave up 10 bases, with 10 bases separating them. Per the germline V gene, CDR1 is SNHLY and CDR2 is FYNNEI. The CDR3 is 11 amino acids. CDR3 amino acids: CASRGTSPQHF. The CDR3 bases are TGTGCCAGCAGGGGAACGTCTCCCCAGCATTTT.

The chain recombines TRBV7-2 with TRBJ2-3, with 10 bases identical to TRBD1. The germline V gene has CDR1 SGHTA and CDR2 FQGNSA. The CDR3 runs to 16 residues. Trimming cost V 6 bases and J 0 bases; bases outside gene matches: 6. The CDR3 DNA follows: TGTGCCAGCAGAAGACAGGGGGCACGGAGCACAGATACGCAGTATTTT. It codes for CASRRQGARSTDTQYF.

The chain recombines TRBV14 with TRBJ2-1; 7 bases are a match to TRBD1. Germline V gene lookup returns CDR1 SGHDN and CDR2 FVKESK. The ends lost 3 bases at V and 4 bases at J; junction bases unmatched: 9. The CDR3 spans 16 residues. CDR3 residues: CASSQGTGVPYNEQFF. CDR3 bases: TGTGCCAGCAGCCAGGGAACAGGGGTCCCGTACAATGAGCAGTTCTTC.

This sequence joins TRBV4-3 and TRBJ2-1; 7 bases match TRBD2. The ends lost 0 bases at V and 6 bases at J; junction bases unmatched: 8. The germline CDR1 and CDR2 sequences are LGHNA and YSLEER. The CDR3 is 16 residues long. The CDR3 sequence: CASSQDGLGGFNEQFF. The DNA of the CDR3 is TGCGCCAGCAGCCAAGACGGACTGGGAGGGTTCAATGAGCAGTTCTTC.

V and J are TRBV19 and TRBJ1-1; 10 positions agree with TRBD1. The CDR3 is made up of 14 amino acids. The V segment lost 7 bases and the J segment 7 bases; nucleotides outside the gene matches: 9. Germline V gene data show CDR1 as LNHDA and CDR2 as SQIVND (reference sequence). The CDR3 loop is CASTMTGGAGEAFF. The CDR3 DNA is TGTGCCAGTACTATGACAGGGGGCGCGGGTGAAGCTTTCTTT.

Worth noting for this clone: The same CDR3 arises from other DNA sequences in this sample as well. The chain employs TRBV6-5 and TRBJ1-5; maybe TRBD1 (6 bases). The CDR3 sequence is 13 residues long. Germline V gene data show CDR1 as MNHEY and CDR2 as SVGAGI. Deletions cut 7 bases from V and 4 bases from J, with 11 bases between. The CDR3 bases are TGTGCCAGCACCCGAGGGGGAAATCAGCCCCAGCATTTT. It is translated as CASTRGGNQPQHF.

V and J are TRBV27 and TRBJ1-1; TRBD1 matches 7 bases. Germline CDR1 is MNHEY and CDR2 is SMNVEV (reference sequence). The CDR3 is 17 residues long. Trimming at V came to 6 bases and at J to 1 base, leaving 14 bases not matched to a gene. The CDR3 coding sequence is TGTGCCAGCAGGCACTCCAAATCCGGGACAGCGAACACTGAAGCTTTCTTT. Residues: CASRHSKSGTANTEAFF.

In DNA, the CDR3 is TGTGCCAGCAGCGTAGTGTCGGGGCCGATAACTGGAAACACCATATATTTT. It yields the protein CASSVVSGPITGNTIYF. The J gene is TRBJ1-3, the V gene TRBV9; possible D gene TRBD1, 5 bases. In germline, CDR1 is SGDLS, CDR2 YYNGEE. The length of the CDR3 is 17 residues. Trimming took off 0 bases at V and 2 bases at J, with 15 bases between the two ends.

The chain carries TRBV27 and TRBJ1-2; D possibly corresponds to TRBD1 (5 bases). The CDR3 loop spans 14 amino acids. Germline values: CDR1 MNHEY, CDR2 SMNVEV (reference sequence). The ends were cut back, 2 bases at V and 7 bases at J, with 14 bases in the middle. CDR3 bases: TGTGCCAGCAGTTTAGTGGGGGTTTGGGGTGGCTACACCTTC. Encoded protein: CASSLVGVWGGYTF.

This clone was detected a few times. This rearrangement joins TRBV7-9 to TRBJ2-7; TRBD2 aligns across 9 bases. V lost 1 base, J lost 3 bases, and 10 bases stayed unmatched. The CDR3 is made up of 17 amino acids. Germline lookup yields CDR1 SEHNR and CDR2 FQNEAQ (reference sequence). The CDR3 sequence is CASSLDSAGGIFYEQYF. CDR3 sequence (DNA): TGTGCCAGCAGCTTAGACTCGGCGGGAGGGATCTTCTACGAGCAGTACTTC.